A selection of T cell receptor beta chains follows, all from one sample in a study of graft-versus-host responses after intestinal transplantation. The assay was immunoSEQ multiplex PCR, and TCRdb's table has in-frame clones only and misses some. In the table there are around 93,000 clones, 80% to 95% of which are singletons. Their antigen targets remain unknown. This material consisted of unstimulated CD8+ T cells sorted from spleen or lymph node cells, taken before intestinal transplant. Every receptor here comes from a human donor who received an intestinal transplant. CDR3s include the opening cysteine and the closing phenylalanine or tryptophan. The D gene is left open where the match is weak. Rows may omit the clone size; those that give it use once, few, many or a size class.

j_gene: TRBJ1-3
abundance: .
v_gene: TRBV7-6
d_gene: .
CDR3nt: TGTGCCAGCAGCACTGAACCCGGATCCTCTGGAAACACCATATATTTT
CDR3aa: CASSTEPGSSGNTIYF

j_gene: TRBJ2-1
abundance: .
v_gene: TRBV4-1
d_gene: .
CDR3nt: TGCGCCAGCAGCCAAGGGTCAGGAAATGAGCAGTTCTTC
CDR3aa: CASSQGSGNEQFF

j_gene: TRBJ2-5
abundance: .
v_gene: TRBV28
d_gene: TRBD2
CDR3nt: TGTGCCAGCAGTTTCGGCTTAGGGGATACTTTAGCGGGAGAGACCCAGTACTTC
CDR3aa: CASSFGLGDTLAGETQYF

j_gene: TRBJ1-1
abundance: .
v_gene: TRBV10-2
d_gene: .
CDR3nt: TGCGCCAGCAGTGGAATGAACACTGAAGCTTTCTTT
CDR3aa: CASSGMNTEAFF

j_gene: TRBJ2-3
abundance: .
v_gene: TRBV6-5
d_gene: .
CDR3nt: TGTGCCAGCAGTTACCCCCGAACAGATACGCAGTATTTT
CDR3aa: CASSYPRTDTQYF

j_gene: TRBJ1-1
abundance: .
v_gene: TRBV4-1
d_gene: .
CDR3nt: TGCGCCAGCAGCCAAGATCGCGCCGGTACGGAAGCTTTCTTT
CDR3aa: CASSQDRAGTEAFF

j_gene: TRBJ2-2
abundance: .
v_gene: TRBV5-5
d_gene: .
CDR3nt: TGTGCCAGCAGCCCCTATACGGCCGACACCGGGGAGCTGTTTTTT
CDR3aa: CASSPYTADTGELFF

j_gene: TRBJ2-2
abundance: .
v_gene: TRBV11-2
d_gene: TRBD1
CDR3nt: TGTGCCAGCAGCCCGATGCCCAGGGGGCGTCCGACGAACACCGGGGAGCTGTTTTTT
CDR3aa: CASSPMPRGRPTNTGELFF

j_gene: TRBJ2-7
abundance: .
v_gene: TRBV5-5
d_gene: TRBD1
CDR3nt: TGTGCCAGCAGAGAGACCGGGACAGGGCTATGGGAGCAGTACTTC
CDR3aa: CASRETGTGLWEQYF

j_gene: TRBJ2-2
abundance: many
v_gene: TRBV6-1
d_gene: TRBD2
CDR3nt: TGTGCCAGCAGTGAACTAGCGGGAGGCACCGGGGAGCTGTTTTTT
CDR3aa: CASSELAGGTGELFF

j_gene: TRBJ1-2
abundance: .
v_gene: TRBV27
d_gene: .
CDR3nt: TGTGCCAGCAGTTTATCGGCCGGGGCTGGCTACACCTTC
CDR3aa: CASSLSAGAGYTF

j_gene: TRBJ1-1
abundance: .
v_gene: TRBV11-2
d_gene: .
CDR3nt: TGTGCCAGCAGCTTATGGGATAACACTGAAGCTTTCTTT
CDR3aa: CASSLWDNTEAFF

j_gene: TRBJ1-3
abundance: .
v_gene: TRBV10-1
d_gene: TRBD1
CDR3nt: TGCGCCAGCAGTCCAAGGGACAGGAAAATAAACACCATATATTTT
CDR3aa: CASSPRDRKINTIYF

j_gene: TRBJ2-5
abundance: .
v_gene: TRBV27
d_gene: TRBD2
CDR3nt: TGTGCCAGCAGCCCCCGGACTAGCGGGAGTCTGGAGACCCAGTACTTC
CDR3aa: CASSPRTSGSLETQYF

j_gene: TRBJ2-7
abundance: .
v_gene: TRBV2
d_gene: TRBD2
CDR3nt: TGTGCCAGCAGAGAAGCTAGCGGAGCTACCCACGAGCAGTACTTC
CDR3aa: CASREASGATHEQYF

j_gene: TRBJ2-7
abundance: .
v_gene: TRBV20-1
d_gene: TRBD1
CDR3nt: TGCAGTGCGACAGGGTATTACGAGCAGTACTTC
CDR3aa: CSATGYYEQYF

j_gene: TRBJ2-5
abundance: .
v_gene: TRBV13
d_gene: .
CDR3nt: TGTGCCAGCAGCTTACGTGGTGGGTCGGGAGACCAGTACTTC
CDR3aa: CASSLRGGSGDQYF

j_gene: TRBJ2-7
abundance: .
v_gene: TRBV6-5
d_gene: .
CDR3nt: TGTGCCAGCACTGAAACGGGACGGGACTACGAGCAGTACTTC
CDR3aa: CASTETGRDYEQYF

j_gene: TRBJ2-5
abundance: .
v_gene: TRBV10-3
d_gene: .
CDR3nt: TGTGCCATCAGTGAGGGGACCCCGGGGCAAGAGACCCAGTACTTC
CDR3aa: CAISEGTPGQETQYF

j_gene: TRBJ1-5
abundance: .
v_gene: TRBV15
d_gene: .
CDR3nt: TGTGCCACCAGCAGGACAGGCGAAGGGACCCAGCATTTT
CDR3aa: CATSRTGEGTQHF

j_gene: TRBJ2-7
abundance: .
v_gene: TRBV11-2
d_gene: TRBD2
CDR3nt: TGTGCCAGCAGCTTAGCCGTGGGTCCGGGAGGGAGCTACGAGCAGTACTTC
CDR3aa: CASSLAVGPGGSYEQYF

j_gene: TRBJ2-7
abundance: .
v_gene: TRBV11-2
d_gene: TRBD2
CDR3nt: TGTGCCAGCAGTCCAGAGGGGTGGGCGGGAGCTTGGGAGCAGTACTTC
CDR3aa: CASSPEGWAGAWEQYF

j_gene: TRBJ2-2
abundance: .
v_gene: TRBV7-9
d_gene: .
CDR3nt: TGTGCCAGCAAACGGCGCGGGACCGGGGAGCTGTTTTTT
CDR3aa: CASKRRGTGELFF

j_gene: TRBJ2-1
abundance: .
v_gene: TRBV14
d_gene: TRBD2
CDR3nt: TGTGCCAGCAGCTCAAGCAGCGGGGTTGGCTCCTACAATGAGCAGTTCTTC
CDR3aa: CASSSSSGVGSYNEQFF

j_gene: TRBJ1-1
abundance: .
v_gene: TRBV28
d_gene: .
CDR3nt: TGTGCCAGCAGTCCGGCAACGGAGGGGACGCGTCTAATGAACACTGAAGCTTTCTTT
CDR3aa: CASSPATEGTRLMNTEAFF

j_gene: TRBJ1-1
abundance: .
v_gene: TRBV25-1
d_gene: TRBD1
CDR3nt: TGTGCCAGCAGCCACGCAGGGGGATTGAACACTGAAGCTTTCTTT
CDR3aa: CASSHAGGLNTEAFF

j_gene: TRBJ1-1
abundance: .
v_gene: TRBV29-1
d_gene: .
CDR3nt: TGCAGCGTTGGGGGCGGGACTTTGAACACTGAAGCTTTCTTT
CDR3aa: CSVGGGTLNTEAFF

j_gene: TRBJ2-6
abundance: .
v_gene: TRBV29-1
d_gene: .
CDR3nt: TGCAGCGTTGTGATCTCTGGGGCCAACGTCCTGACTTTC
CDR3aa: CSVVISGANVLTF

j_gene: TRBJ2-6
abundance: once
v_gene: TRBV28
d_gene: .
CDR3nt: TGTGCCAGCAGTTTTTGGGGGGCCATTCCTGGGGCCAACGTCCTGACTTTC
CDR3aa: CASSFWGAIPGANVLTF